The 29 T cell receptor beta chains below all came from one sample that was sequenced in a study of shared clonotypes between healthy human individuals. Assay used: immunoSEQ multiplex PCR; TCRdb lists only in-frame clones, some missing. Of approximately 1.9 million clones listed, about 94% are singletons. Only CD45RO-negative cells positively selected for CCR7 counted as naive CD8 cells, so terminally differentiated effector memory CD45RA+ cells were excluded. Sample: naive CD8+ T cells from PBMCs. The receptors derive from a man between 18 and 35 years old in good health. Some clones in this sample may be carry-over from other donors' samples.

This rearrangement joins TRBV9 to TRBJ2-7, with 9 bases identical to TRBD1. CDR1 and CDR2 from the germline V gene are SGDLS and YYNGEE. The CDR3 totals 14 residues. V shed 4 bases and J 5 bases; nucleotides not matched to a gene: 7. The CDR3 sequence: CASSPRDRVNEQYF. The CDR3 bases are TGTGCCAGCAGCCCCCGGGACAGGGTTAACGAGCAGTACTTC.

A single count supports this clone. This chain joins TRBV27 and TRBJ1-3, with a tentative D call TRBD1 (5 bases). Trimming stripped 3 bases from V and 2 bases from J, with 8 bases between. Looked up from germline, CDR1 is MNHEY and CDR2 is SMNVEV (reference sequence). CDR3 length: 14 amino acids. CDR3: CASSFSGTGNTIYF. The CDR3 nucleotides are TGTGCCAGCAGTTTTTCAGGGACTGGAAACACCATATATTTT.

On this clone: Other DNA sequences from this sample encode an identical CDR3 as well. V is TRBV7-9 and J is TRBJ2-1, with D uncertain. CDR1 and CDR2 from the germline V gene are SEHNR and FQNEAQ (reference sequence). Trimming stripped 2 bases from V and 3 bases from J, with 5 bases between. The CDR3 is made up of 13 amino acids. In nucleotides, the CDR3 is TGTGCCAGCAGCTTACAAGGCTACAATGAGCAGTTCTTC. Its protein is CASSLQGYNEQFF.

This chain links TRBV7-8 with TRBJ1-3; D unresolved. V lost 7 bases and J 2 bases, leaving 9 bases between the germline ends. Germline V gene data show CDR1 as SGHVS and CDR2 as FQNEAQ. The CDR3 runs to 13 residues. The CDR3 reads CASTPGAGNTIYF. For the CDR3, the DNA is TGTGCCAGCACCCCGGGTGCTGGAAACACCATATATTTT. Combining the CDR3 with reference TRBV7-8 and TRBJ1-3 gives the whole variable domain GAGVSQSPRYKVAKRGQDVALRCDPISGHVSLFWYQQALGQGPEFLTYFQNEAQLDKSGLPSDRFFAERPEGSVSTLKIQRTQQEDSAVYLCASTPGAGNTIYFGEGSWLTVV.

Note on this clone: In the same sample, other DNA sequences code for this CDR3. The chain is built from TRBV2 and TRBJ1-5; 8 bases align to TRBD1. The germline V gene has CDR1 SNHLY and CDR2 FYNNEI. The CDR3 has 14 residues. Trimming cost V 6 bases and J 0 bases; bases outside gene matches: 1. The DNA of the CDR3 is TGTGCCAGCAGGGGGACAGGTAGCAATCAGCCCCAGCATTTT. Translated, it gives CASRGTGSNQPQHF.

This chain uses TRBV29-1 with TRBJ2-1; 12 bases match TRBD2. CDR3 length equals 15 residues. V was clipped by 4 bases and J by 9 bases; unmatched bases: 10. CDR1 SQVTM and CDR2 ANQGSEA come from the germline V gene. Here the CDR3 DNA reads TGCAGCGTTGCTGGGACTAGCGGGCCGGGCACTGAGCAGTTCTTC. The encoded protein is CSVAGTSGPGTEQFF.

The chain is built from TRBV5-1 and TRBJ2-1, with 12 positions matching TRBD1. The V segment lost 4 bases and the J segment 5 bases; nucleotides outside the gene matches: 10. Looked up from germline, CDR1 is SGHRS and CDR2 is YFSETQ. CDR3 size: 17 residues. CDR3 sequence (DNA): TGCGCCAGCAGCCAAGGGACAGGGGGCCTCAGGGACAATGAGCAGTTCTTC. Encoded protein: CASSQGTGGLRDNEQFF.

The V call is TRBV19, the J call TRBJ2-7; 11 positions agree with TRBD1. The CDR3 extends over 16 amino acids. Germline loops: CDR1 LNHDA, CDR2 SQIVND (reference sequence). V trimming: 0 bases; J trimming: 3 bases; junction bases outside the gene matches: 4. CDR3 protein: CASSIDRTGGIYEQYF. The CDR3 DNA follows: TGTGCCAGTAGTATAGACCGGACAGGGGGCATCTACGAGCAGTACTTC.

The V and J genes are TRBV5-4 and TRBJ2-7; D not certain. CDR1 is SGHNT and CDR2 is YYREEE in the germline V gene (reference sequence). V was clipped by 4 bases and J by 5 bases, with 22 bases between them. CDR3 length equals 16 residues. The CDR3 reads CASSPEGFLGINEQYF. The CDR3 DNA is TGTGCCAGCAGCCCGGAAGGTTTCTTGGGTATCAACGAGCAGTACTTC. Supplemented by reference TRBV5-4 and TRBJ2-7, the full variable domain reads ETGVTQSPTHLIKTRGQQVTLRCSSQSGHNTVSWYQQALGQGPQFIFQYYREEENGRGNFPPRFSGLQFPNYSSELNVNALELDDSALYLCASSPEGFLGINEQYFGPGTRLTVT.

The chain carries TRBV9 and TRBJ2-3; D call uncertain. The germline V and J ends were trimmed by 1 base and 2 bases, with 11 bases remaining between them. Germline V gene lookup returns CDR1 SGDLS and CDR2 YYNGEE. CDR3 length equals 15 residues. In nucleotides, the CDR3 is TGTGCCAGCAGCGTAAACCAGAAGTTCACAGATACGCAGTATTTT. Translated, it gives CASSVNQKFTDTQYF.

The chain has TRBV5-6 and TRBJ2-7; the D gene is possibly TRBD1 (5 bases). Trimming cost V 0 bases and J 3 bases, with 13 bases left between them. CDR1 and CDR2 from the germline V gene are SGHDT and YYEEEE. CDR3 length: 15 amino acids. CDR3 sequence: CASSLDPGQDYEQYF. In DNA, the CDR3 is TGTGCCAGCAGCTTGGACCCAGGGCAGGACTACGAGCAGTACTTC. The variable domain in full, with the rest retrieved from reference TRBV5-6 and TRBJ2-7, is DAGVTQSPTHLIKTRGQQVTLRCSPKSGHDTVSWYQQALGQGPQFIFQYYEEEERQRGNFPDRFSGHQFPNYSSELNVNALLLGDSALYLCASSLDPGQDYEQYFGPGTRLTVT.

The chain links TRBV7-2 to TRBJ1-2; D is possibly TRBD1 (6 bases). The V gene lost 4 bases and the J gene lost 4 bases, with 19 bases spanning the gap. The length of the CDR3 is 16 residues. Germline V lookup: CDR1 SGHTA, CDR2 FQGNSA. The CDR3 DNA is TGTGCCAGCAGCTCCGCATCGGGGGCGCAGGGCTATGGCTACACCTTC. It codes for CASSSASGAQGYGYTF.

The chain recombines TRBV2 with TRBJ2-7; D is possibly TRBD1 (6 bases). Germline V CDR1 and CDR2: SNHLY, FYNNEI. This CDR3 has 13 amino acids. The V end lost 6 bases, the J end lost 8 bases, and 17 bases lay between the germline ends. CDR3: CASREPPGAQQYF. The CDR3 region has the DNA TGTGCCAGCAGAGAGCCGCCAGGGGCTCAGCAGTACTTC.

This chain connects TRBV10-1 to TRBJ2-5; D perhaps matches TRBD2 (5 bases). CDR3 length: 13 residues. With 3 bases removed from V and 5 bases from J, the gap between germline ends came to 10 bases. CDR1 and CDR2 (germline): WNHNN, SYGVQD (reference sequence). In DNA form, the CDR3 reads TGCGCCAGCAGTGAAGGGAGATTCGAGACCCAGTACTTC. Amino acids: CASSEGRFETQYF.

The rearrangement links TRBV7-9 to TRBJ2-5; the match to TRBD1 covers 7 bases. Germline assignment: CDR1 SEHNR and CDR2 FQNEAQ (reference sequence). This CDR3 contains 14 residues. The V and J ends lost 5 bases and 1 base, in that order; junction bases with no gene match: 4. For the CDR3, the DNA is TGTGCCAGCAGCCAACAGGGGACCCAAGAGACCCAGTACTTC. The encoded protein is CASSQQGTQETQYF. Supplemented by reference TRBV7-9 and TRBJ2-5, the full variable domain reads DTGVSQNPRHKITKRGQNVTFRCDPISEHNRLYWYRQTLGQGPEFLTYFQNEAQLEKSRLLSDRFSAERPKGSFSTLEIQRTEQGDSAMYLCASSQQGTQETQYFGPGTRLLVL.

Points on this clone: Other nucleotide sequences in the sample specify the same CDR3. The V gene is TRBV28, the J gene TRBJ2-7, with unresolved D. This CDR3 region has 13 residues. V gave up 5 bases and J gave up 1 base, with 9 bases separating them. Germline assignment: CDR1 MDHEN and CDR2 SYDVKM. The CDR3 region has the DNA TGTGCCAGCAGTCTAGGGTGGTCCTACGAGCAGTACTTC. Protein sequence: CASSLGWSYEQYF.

Comments on this clone: The same CDR3 can be traced to other DNA sequences in this sample. J is TRBJ2-2 and V is TRBV29-1; 10 bases align to TRBD1. Germline values: CDR1 SQVTM, CDR2 ANQGSEA. This CDR3 has 14 residues. Trimming took 6 bases from V and 2 from J; bases not matched to a gene: 3. The CDR3 loop reads CSVRDRGNTGELFF. The CDR3 region has the DNA TGCAGCGTCCGGGACAGGGGAAACACCGGGGAGCTGTTTTTT.

The chain combines TRBV5-5 with TRBJ2-7, with unresolved D. There are 14 residues in the CDR3. Germline V gene lookup returns CDR1 SGHKS and CDR2 YYEKEE (reference sequence). V lost 3 bases to trimming and J lost 2 bases, with 12 bases between them. CDR3 amino acids: CASSSTGLAYEQYF. CDR3 DNA: TGTGCCAGCAGCTCAACGGGCCTTGCCTACGAGCAGTACTTC.

Concerning this clone: The same CDR3 is also encoded by other DNA sequences in this sample. J is TRBJ1-1 and V is TRBV7-9, with D unclear. The germline CDR1 and CDR2 sequences are SEHNR and FQNEAQ (reference sequence). Trimming cost V 1 base and J 8 bases, with 8 bases left between them. CDR3 length: 12 residues. CDR3: CASSLGAGEAFF. CDR3 sequence (DNA): TGTGCCAGCAGCTTAGGGGCCGGGGAAGCTTTCTTT. Complete variable domain (other parts from reference TRBV7-9 and TRBJ1-1): DTGVSQNPRHKITKRGQNVTFRCDPISEHNRLYWYRQTLGQGPEFLTYFQNEAQLEKSRLLSDRFSAERPKGSFSTLEIQRTEQGDSAMYLCASSLGAGEAFFGQGTRLTVV.

This clone was seen only once. This chain uses TRBV7-9 with TRBJ1-3; D unclear. The CDR3 loop spans 17 amino acids. Germline loops: CDR1 SEHNR, CDR2 FQNEAQ (reference sequence). Trimming left V 5 bases short and J 0 bases short, with 17 bases between. CDR3: CASSIRRTALSGNTIYF. The CDR3 DNA reads as TGTGCCAGCAGCATTAGACGGACCGCACTCTCTGGAAACACCATATATTTT.

The rearrangement joins TRBV7-9 to TRBJ1-2; 7 positions agree with TRBD1. Trimming removed 5 bases from V and 1 base from J; junction bases left unmatched: 10. Germline V lookup: CDR1 SEHNR, CDR2 FQNEAQ (reference sequence). The CDR3 runs to 16 residues. The CDR3 loop is CASSPDRRAINYGYTF. CDR3 coding DNA: TGTGCCAGCAGCCCGGACAGGAGAGCAATTAACTATGGCTACACCTTC.

The J gene is TRBJ2-3, the V gene TRBV6-5; no clear D. The CDR3 is 14 amino acids. CDR1 and CDR2 from the germline V gene are MNHEY and SVGAGI. V shed 2 bases and J shed 9 bases, with 15 bases lying between them. This CDR3 reads CASSYTGASGTQYF. The CDR3 nucleotides read TGTGCCAGCAGTTACACCGGCGCCTCCGGGACGCAGTATTTT.

The chain employs TRBV6-6 and TRBJ2-7; 9 bases are shared with TRBD1. The V segment lost 6 bases and the J segment 5 bases; nucleotides outside the gene matches: 8. The CDR3 spans 14 residues. In germline, CDR1 is MNHNY, CDR2 SVGAGI (reference sequence). The CDR3, as DNA: TGTGCCAGCAGCCACCGGGACAGGGTCCACGAGCAGTACTTC. Protein product: CASSHRDRVHEQYF.

The CDR3 region is CASSFATDTQYF. CDR3 bases: TGTGCCAGCAGCTTTGCGACAGATACGCAGTATTTT. This sequence joins TRBV7-4 and TRBJ2-3; D call uncertain. The ends were cut back, 3 bases at V and 3 bases at J, with 4 bases in the middle. Germline CDR1 is SGHVT and CDR2 is SQSDAQ. This CDR3 region has 12 residues.

This chain joins TRBV9 and TRBJ2-1; no reliable D call. This CDR3 comprises 13 residues. V shed 5 bases and J shed 1 base, with 7 bases lying between them. Germline CDR1 reads SGDLS; CDR2 reads YYNGEE. The chain's CDR3 is CASRNGSYNEQFF. CDR3 in DNA: TGTGCCAGCAGGAACGGATCCTACAATGAGCAGTTCTTC.

The V gene is TRBV7-9, the J gene TRBJ1-3; a possible D gene is TRBD1 (6 bases). The CDR3 has 16 residues. The V and J ends lost 1 base and 0 bases respectively, with 10 bases between them. Per germline, CDR1 SEHNR and CDR2 FQNEAQ (reference sequence). The DNA for the CDR3 is TGTGCCAGCAGCTTAGTTACAGGGAGCTCTGGAAACACCATATATTTT. This sequence encodes CASSLVTGSSGNTIYF.

This clone was observed a single time. The gene calls are TRBV6-5 and TRBJ2-1; TRBD2 is a possible D gene (5 bases). CDR3 length equals 13 residues. Germline CDR1 MNHEY, CDR2 SVGAGI. Trimming shortened V by 2 bases and J by 8 bases, and 10 bases separated the two germline ends. As DNA, the CDR3 is TGTGCCAGCAGTTACGGGAGATTGGATGAGCAGTTCTTC. It codes for CASSYGRLDEQFF.

The chain carries TRBV6-5 and TRBJ1-2, with TRBD1 as a possible D gene (6 bases). Trimming shortened V by 6 bases and J by 5 bases, and 10 bases separated the two germline ends. CDR1 is MNHEY, CDR2 SVGAGI, per germline. This CDR3 comprises 12 residues. This CDR3 reads CASSSTGYGYTF. Here the CDR3 DNA reads TGTGCCAGCAGCTCAACAGGGTATGGCTACACCTTC.

The chain combines TRBV2 with TRBJ1-2, with a tentative D call TRBD1 (6 bases). The CDR3 spans 12 residues. Deletions cut 10 bases from V and 8 bases from J, with 17 bases between. In germline, CDR1 is SNHLY, CDR2 FYNNEI. The CDR3 region has the DNA TGTGCCACCGTCGGACAGTCGTTGGGCTACACCTTC. Translating it yields CATVGQSLGYTF.